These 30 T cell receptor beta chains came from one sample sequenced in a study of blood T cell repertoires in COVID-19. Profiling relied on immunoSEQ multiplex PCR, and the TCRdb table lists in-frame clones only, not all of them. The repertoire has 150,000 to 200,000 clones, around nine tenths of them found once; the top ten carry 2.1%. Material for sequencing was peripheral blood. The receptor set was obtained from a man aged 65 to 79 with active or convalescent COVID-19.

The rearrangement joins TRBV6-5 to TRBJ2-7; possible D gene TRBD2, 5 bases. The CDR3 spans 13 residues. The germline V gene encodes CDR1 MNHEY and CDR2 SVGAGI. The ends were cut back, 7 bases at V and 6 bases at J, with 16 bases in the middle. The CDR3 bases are TGTGCCAGCACGCCAAGCGGCGGGTCCGAGCAGTACTTC. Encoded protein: CASTPSGGSEQYF.

CDR3 sequence (DNA): TGTGCCAGCAGGGACACAGGGAACGGCTACACCTTC. As protein: CASRDTGNGYTF. The chain joins TRBV6-5 to TRBJ1-2; D may be TRBD1 (6 bases). The CDR3 extends over 12 amino acids. Looked up from germline, CDR1 is MNHEY and CDR2 is SVGAGI. Trimming shortened V by 6 bases and J by 8 bases, and 13 bases separated the two germline ends.

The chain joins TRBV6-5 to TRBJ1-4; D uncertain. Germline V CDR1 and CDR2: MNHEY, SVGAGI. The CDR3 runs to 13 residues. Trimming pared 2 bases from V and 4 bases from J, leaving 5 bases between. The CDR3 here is CASSYEVNEKLFF. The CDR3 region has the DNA TGTGCCAGCAGTTACGAGGTTAATGAAAAACTGTTTTTT.

CDR3 in amino acids: CASSLDVEGGRNSNQPQHF. The DNA for the CDR3 is TGTGCCAGCAGCTTAGATGTAGAGGGGGGGCGAAATAGCAATCAGCCCCAGCATTTT. The chain combines TRBV7-2 with TRBJ1-5; weak D call: TRBD1 (6 bases). CDR1 is SGHTA and CDR2 is FQGNSA in the germline V gene. CDR3 length: 19 amino acids. V lost 1 base and J lost 0, with 19 bases in between.

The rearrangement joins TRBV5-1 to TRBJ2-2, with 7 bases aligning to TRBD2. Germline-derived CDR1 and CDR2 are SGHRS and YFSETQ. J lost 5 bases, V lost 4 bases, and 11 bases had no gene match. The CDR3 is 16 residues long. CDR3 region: CASSRAGRAETGELFF. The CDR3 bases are TGCGCCAGCAGCCGGGCGGGGAGGGCCGAAACCGGGGAGCTGTTTTTT.

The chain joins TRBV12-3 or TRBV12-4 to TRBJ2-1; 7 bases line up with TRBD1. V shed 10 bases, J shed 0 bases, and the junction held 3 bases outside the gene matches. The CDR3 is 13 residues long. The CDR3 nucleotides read TGTGCCACCGGACAGGACTCCTACAATGAGCAGTTCTTC. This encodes CATGQDSYNEQFF.

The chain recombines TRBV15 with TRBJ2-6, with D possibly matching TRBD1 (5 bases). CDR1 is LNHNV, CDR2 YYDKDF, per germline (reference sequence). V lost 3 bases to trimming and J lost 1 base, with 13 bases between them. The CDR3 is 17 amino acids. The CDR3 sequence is CATSRDTRLSGANVLTF. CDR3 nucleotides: TGTGCCACCAGCAGGGACACCCGTCTTTCTGGGGCCAACGTCCTGACTTTC.

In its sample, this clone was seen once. CDR3 DNA sequence: TGTGCCAGCACCCAGACCCGGGGACAAGGCTACACCTTC. This gives the protein CASTQTRGQGYTF. The V call is TRBV2, the J call TRBJ1-2, with D possibly matching TRBD1 (6 bases). Germline V gives CDR1 SNHLY, CDR2 FYNNEI. The CDR3 is 13 amino acids. V was pared by 7 bases and J by 8 bases, with 17 bases between.

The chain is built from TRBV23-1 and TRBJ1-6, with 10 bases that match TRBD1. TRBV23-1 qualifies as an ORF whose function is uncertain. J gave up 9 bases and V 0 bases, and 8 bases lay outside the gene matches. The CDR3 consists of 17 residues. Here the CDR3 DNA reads TGCGCCAGCAGTCAATCCCGGGACAGGGGTGGTCGTTCACCCCTCCACTTT. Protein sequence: CASSQSRDRGGRSPLHF.

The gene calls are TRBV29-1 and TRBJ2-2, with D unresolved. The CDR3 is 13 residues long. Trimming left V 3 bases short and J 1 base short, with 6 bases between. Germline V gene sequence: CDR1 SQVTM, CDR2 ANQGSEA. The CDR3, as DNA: TGCAGCGTTGACGGTGAGAACACCGGGGAGCTGTTTTTT. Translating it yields CSVDGENTGELFF.

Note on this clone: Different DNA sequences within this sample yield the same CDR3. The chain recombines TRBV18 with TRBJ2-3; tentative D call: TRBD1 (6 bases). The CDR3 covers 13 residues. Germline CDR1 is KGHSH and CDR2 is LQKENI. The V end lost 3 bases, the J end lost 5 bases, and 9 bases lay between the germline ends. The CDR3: CASSPNREDTQYF. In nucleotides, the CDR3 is TGTGCCAGCTCACCGAACAGGGAAGATACGCAGTATTTT.

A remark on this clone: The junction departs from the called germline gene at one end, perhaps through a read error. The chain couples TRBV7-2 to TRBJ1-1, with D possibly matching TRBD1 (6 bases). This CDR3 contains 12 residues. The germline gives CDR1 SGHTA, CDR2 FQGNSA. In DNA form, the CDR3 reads TGTGCCAGCAGCGAAATCACAGGGTATTGGGGCTTT. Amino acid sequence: CASSEITGYWGF.

DNA for the CDR3: TGTGCCAGCAGCCCGGAGGTGGGGAACCAGCCCCAGCATTTT. It is translated as CASSPEVGNQPQHF. The V and J genes are TRBV5-5 and TRBJ1-5; D not resolved. CDR3 length: 14 amino acids. The germline CDR1 and CDR2 sequences are SGHKS and YYEKEE (reference sequence). Deletions cut 4 bases from V and 7 bases from J, with 15 bases between.

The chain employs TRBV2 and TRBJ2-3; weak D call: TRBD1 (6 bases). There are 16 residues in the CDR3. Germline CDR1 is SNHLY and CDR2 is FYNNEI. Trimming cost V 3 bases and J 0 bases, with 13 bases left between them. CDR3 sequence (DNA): TGTGCCAGCAGTGAGCAAGGGGGAACTAGCACAGATACGCAGTATTTT. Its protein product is CASSEQGGTSTDTQYF.

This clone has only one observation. The CDR3 region has the DNA TGTGCCAGCAGCTTATCCAGGGGGATGGTGGCCGGGGAGCTGTTTTTT. This gives the protein CASSLSRGMVAGELFF. This rearrangement joins TRBV7-2 to TRBJ2-2; TRBD1 matches 7 bases. The V segment lost 2 bases and the J segment 6 bases; nucleotides outside the gene matches: 9. CDR1 SGHTA and CDR2 FQGNSA come from the germline V gene. This CDR3 has 16 amino acids.

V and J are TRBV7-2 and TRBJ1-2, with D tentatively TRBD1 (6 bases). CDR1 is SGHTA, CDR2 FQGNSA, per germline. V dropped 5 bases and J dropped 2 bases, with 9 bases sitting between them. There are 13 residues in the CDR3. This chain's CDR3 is CASSMDSNYGYTF. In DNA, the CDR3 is TGTGCCAGCAGCATGGACAGCAACTATGGCTACACCTTC.

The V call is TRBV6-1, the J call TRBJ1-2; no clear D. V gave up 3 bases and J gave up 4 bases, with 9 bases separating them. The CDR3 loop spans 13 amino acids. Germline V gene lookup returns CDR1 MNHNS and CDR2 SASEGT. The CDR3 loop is CASSELTLYGYTF. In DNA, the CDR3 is TGTGCCAGCAGTGAGTTGACACTCTATGGCTACACCTTC.

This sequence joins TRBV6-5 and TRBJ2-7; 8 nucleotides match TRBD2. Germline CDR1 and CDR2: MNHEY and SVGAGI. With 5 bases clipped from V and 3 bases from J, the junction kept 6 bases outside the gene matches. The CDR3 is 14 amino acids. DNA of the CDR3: TGTGCCAGCAGTCCGCGGGGGGCAGGCTACGAGCAGTACTTC. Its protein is CASSPRGAGYEQYF.

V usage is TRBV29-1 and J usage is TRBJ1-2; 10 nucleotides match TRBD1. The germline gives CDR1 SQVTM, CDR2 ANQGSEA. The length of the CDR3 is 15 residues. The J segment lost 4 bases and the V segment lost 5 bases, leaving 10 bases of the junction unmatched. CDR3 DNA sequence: TGCAGCGTTTTAGAGTGGACAGGGGGTTTCTATGGCTACACCTTC. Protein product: CSVLEWTGGFYGYTF.

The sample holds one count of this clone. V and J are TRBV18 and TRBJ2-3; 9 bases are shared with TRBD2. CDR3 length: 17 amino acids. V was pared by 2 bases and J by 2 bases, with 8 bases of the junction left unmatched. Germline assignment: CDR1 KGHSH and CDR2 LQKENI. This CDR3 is CASSPFAGGPTTDTQYF. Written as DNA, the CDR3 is TGTGCCAGCTCACCATTCGCGGGGGGGCCAACCACAGATACGCAGTATTTT. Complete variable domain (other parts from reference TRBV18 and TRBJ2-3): NAGVMQNPRHLVRRRGQEARLRCSPMKGHSHVYWYRQLPEEGLKFMVYLQKENIIDESGMPKERFSAEFPKEGPSILRIQQVVRGDSAAYFCASSPFAGGPTTDTQYFGPGTRLTVL.

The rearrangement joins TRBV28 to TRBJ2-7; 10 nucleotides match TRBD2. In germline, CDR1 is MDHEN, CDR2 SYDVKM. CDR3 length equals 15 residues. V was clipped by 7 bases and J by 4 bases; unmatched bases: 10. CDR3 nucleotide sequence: TGTGCCAGCAATCCCCCCGGGACTAGCGTTTACGAGCAGTACTTC. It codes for CASNPPGTSVYEQYF.

The CDR3 DNA sequence: TGTGCCAGCAGTTCACAGTCTGAAGCTTTCTTT. As protein: CASSSQSEAFF. V and J are TRBV12-3 or TRBV12-4 and TRBJ1-1; D is unresolved. The length of the CDR3 is 11 residues. Trimming shortened V by 4 bases and J by 6 bases, and 6 bases separated the two germline ends.

The CDR3 reads CASTWTGESTGELFF. The CDR3 nucleotides read TGCGCCAGCACATGGACAGGAGAGAGCACCGGGGAGCTGTTTTTT. The rearrangement uses TRBV4-3 and TRBJ2-2, with 7 positions matching TRBD1. This CDR3 is 15 amino acids long. The V gene's germline CDR1 is LGHNA and CDR2 YSLEER. V shed 7 bases and J 4 bases; nucleotides not matched to a gene: 9.

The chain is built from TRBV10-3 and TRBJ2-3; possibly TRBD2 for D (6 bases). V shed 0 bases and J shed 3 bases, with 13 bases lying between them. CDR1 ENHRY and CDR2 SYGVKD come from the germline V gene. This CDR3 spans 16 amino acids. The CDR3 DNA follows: TGTGCCATCAGTGAGTCCATGGGGGGAACTACAGATACGCAGTATTTT. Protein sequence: CAISESMGGTTDTQYF.

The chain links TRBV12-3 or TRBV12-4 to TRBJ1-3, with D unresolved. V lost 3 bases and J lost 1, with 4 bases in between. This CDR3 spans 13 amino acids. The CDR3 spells CASSFSSGNTIYF. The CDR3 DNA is TGTGCCAGCAGTTTTTCTTCTGGAAACACCATATATTTT.

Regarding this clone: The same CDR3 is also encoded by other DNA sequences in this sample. As DNA, the CDR3 is TGTGCCAGCAGCTTACTTCGGTACAATGAGCAGTTCTTC. Its translation: CASSLLRYNEQFF. The chain has TRBV7-2 and TRBJ2-1; D not resolved. CDR1 is SGHTA and CDR2 is FQGNSA in the germline V gene. V was clipped by 2 bases and J by 4 bases, with 6 bases between them. The CDR3 has 13 residues.

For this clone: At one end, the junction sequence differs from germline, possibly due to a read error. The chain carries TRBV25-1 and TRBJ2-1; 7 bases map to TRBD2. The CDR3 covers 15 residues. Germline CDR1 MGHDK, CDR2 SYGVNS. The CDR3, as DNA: TGTGCCAGCAGGGAATCTGGACTAGTAAACAATGAGCAGTTCTTC. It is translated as CASRESGLVNNEQFF.

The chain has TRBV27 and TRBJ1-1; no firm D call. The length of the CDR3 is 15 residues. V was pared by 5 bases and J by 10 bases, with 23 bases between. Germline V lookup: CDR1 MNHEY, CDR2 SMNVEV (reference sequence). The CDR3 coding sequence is TGTGCCAGCAGTCCAACCGAGACGAGAGTGGCGGGAGCTTTCTTT. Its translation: CASSPTETRVAGAFF.

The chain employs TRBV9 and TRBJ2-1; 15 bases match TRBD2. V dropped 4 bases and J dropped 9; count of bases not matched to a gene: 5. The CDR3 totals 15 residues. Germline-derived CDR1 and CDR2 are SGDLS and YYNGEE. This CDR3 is CASSLGTSGRSEQFF. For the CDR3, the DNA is TGTGCCAGCAGCCTTGGGACTAGCGGGAGGAGTGAGCAGTTCTTC.

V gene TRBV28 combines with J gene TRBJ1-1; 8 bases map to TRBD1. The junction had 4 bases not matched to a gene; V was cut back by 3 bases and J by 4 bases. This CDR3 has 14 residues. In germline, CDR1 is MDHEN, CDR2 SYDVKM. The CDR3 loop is CASSFLDRGTEAFF. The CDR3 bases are TGTGCCAGCAGTTTCCTTGACAGGGGCACTGAAGCTTTCTTT.